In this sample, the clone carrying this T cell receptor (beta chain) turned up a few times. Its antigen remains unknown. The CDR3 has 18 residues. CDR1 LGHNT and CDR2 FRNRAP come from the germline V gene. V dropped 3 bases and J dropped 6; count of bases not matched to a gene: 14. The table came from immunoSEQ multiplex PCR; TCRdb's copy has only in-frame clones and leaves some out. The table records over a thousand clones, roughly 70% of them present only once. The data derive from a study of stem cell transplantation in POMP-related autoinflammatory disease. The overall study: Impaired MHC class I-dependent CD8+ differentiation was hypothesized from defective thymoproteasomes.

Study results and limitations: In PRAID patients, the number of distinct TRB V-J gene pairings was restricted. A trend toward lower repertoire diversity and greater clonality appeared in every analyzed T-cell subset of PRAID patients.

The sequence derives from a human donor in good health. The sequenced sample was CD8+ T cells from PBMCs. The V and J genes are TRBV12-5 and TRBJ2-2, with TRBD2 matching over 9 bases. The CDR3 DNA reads TGTGCTAGTGGTTTCGGGCTAGCGGGACCCGGGGGGCCCGGGGAGCTGTTTTTT. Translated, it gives CASGFGLAGPGGPGELFF.